This passage covers 4 T cell receptor beta chains from one sample sequenced in a study of blood T cell repertoires in COVID-19. Repertoires were generated with immunoSEQ multiplex PCR, while TCRdb's copy carries only in-frame clones and drops some. The table includes 88,000 or so clones, approximately 86% detected once. Material: peripheral blood. Receptors originate from a man aged 55-75 years with acute or convalescent COVID-19.

The gene calls are TRBV5-1 and TRBJ1-2, with D possibly being TRBD1 (5 bases). CDR1 is SGHRS, CDR2 YFSETQ, per germline. The CDR3 has 13 amino acids. The V end was cut by 4 bases, the J end by 9 bases, with 16 bases between. The CDR3 DNA follows: TGCGCCAGCAGCCCGGCCCAGGGCAATCGCTACACCTTC. This sequence encodes CASSPAQGNRYTF. The complete variable domain, with remaining parts taken from reference TRBV5-1 and TRBJ1-2, reads KAGVTQTPRYLIKTRGQQVTLSCSPISGHRSVSWYQQTPGQGLQFLFEYFSETQRNKGNFPGRFSGRQFSNSRSEMNVSTLELGDSALYLCASSPAQGNRYTFGSGTRLTVV.

This clone was seen a handful of times. The V and J genes are TRBV5-4 and TRBJ1-2; the D is unclear. CDR3 size: 13 residues. CDR1 and CDR2 from the germline V gene are SGHNT and YYREEE (reference sequence). V lost 5 bases and J 6 bases, leaving 14 bases between the germline ends. The DNA of the CDR3 is TGTGCCAGCAGTCGTCGGGGAGGAAATGGCTACACCTTC. It specifies CASSRRGGNGYTF. The whole variable domain, remainder taken from reference TRBV5-4 and TRBJ1-2, is ETGVTQSPTHLIKTRGQQVTLRCSSQSGHNTVSWYQQALGQGPQFIFQYYREEENGRGNFPPRFSGLQFPNYSSELNVNALELDDSALYLCASSRRGGNGYTFGSGTRLTVV.

The rearrangement joins TRBV19 to TRBJ2-6; D gene unclear. This CDR3 is 16 amino acids long. V was shortened by 2 bases and J by 0 bases, with 8 bases between the two germline ends. The V gene's germline CDR1 is LNHDA and CDR2 SQIVND (reference sequence). CDR3: CASSINTISGANVLTF. CDR3 in DNA: TGTGCCAGTAGTATAAACACTATCTCTGGGGCCAACGTCCTGACTTTC. The entire variable domain, with the rest obtained from reference TRBV19 and TRBJ2-6, is as follows: DGGITQSPKYLFRKEGQNVTLSCEQNLNHDAMYWYRQDPGQGLRLIYYSQIVNDFQKGDIAEGYSVSREKKESFPLTVTSAQKNPTAFYLCASSINTISGANVLTFGAGSRLTVL.

V usage is TRBV6-5 and J usage is TRBJ2-7; 7 bases align to TRBD1. V gave up 2 bases and J gave up 0 bases; unmatched junction bases: 4. Germline-derived CDR1 and CDR2 are MNHEY and SVGAGI. CDR3 length equals 15 residues. CDR3 protein: CASSYGGQPSYEQYF. The CDR3 DNA reads TGTGCCAGCAGTTACGGGGGACAGCCCTCCTACGAGCAGTACTTC.